Each of the 3 T cell receptor beta chains below was sequenced from the same sample in a study of blood T cell repertoires in COVID-19. Clones were read by immunoSEQ multiplex PCR, and TCRdb kept only the in-frame ones, dropping some. The sample has about 81,000 clones; approximately 80% are singletons. The sample consisted of peripheral blood. These receptors came from a human donor in a cohort sampled during active COVID-19.

J is TRBJ1-2 and V is TRBV2; D is undetermined. The CDR3 runs to 15 residues. Germline V gives CDR1 SNHLY, CDR2 FYNNEI. V lost 7 bases to trimming and J lost 0 bases, with 15 bases between them. CDR3 DNA sequence: TGTGCCAGCACCATCGTAGGCGGATCTAACTATGGCTACACCTTC. Protein product: CASTIVGGSNYGYTF.

The chain combines TRBV5-1 with TRBJ1-1, with 9 bases identical to TRBD1. V shed 4 bases and J 0 bases; nucleotides not matched to a gene: 10. CDR1 and CDR2 (germline): SGHRS, YFSETQ. CDR3 size: 17 residues. DNA for the CDR3: TGCGCCAGCAGCCTTATGGCGACAGGGGGTATGAACACTGAAGCTTTCTTT. It specifies CASSLMATGGMNTEAFF.

This rearrangement joins TRBV7-8 to TRBJ1-5, with TRBD1 matching 10 bases. V shed 1 base, J shed 9 bases, and the junction held 9 bases outside the gene matches. This CDR3 is built from 16 residues. CDR1 SGHVS and CDR2 FQNEAQ come from the germline V gene. CDR3 in DNA: TGTGCCAGCAGCTTAGGGGACAGGGGCCAAAGCCGGCCCCAGCATTTT. It specifies CASSLGDRGQSRPQHF.